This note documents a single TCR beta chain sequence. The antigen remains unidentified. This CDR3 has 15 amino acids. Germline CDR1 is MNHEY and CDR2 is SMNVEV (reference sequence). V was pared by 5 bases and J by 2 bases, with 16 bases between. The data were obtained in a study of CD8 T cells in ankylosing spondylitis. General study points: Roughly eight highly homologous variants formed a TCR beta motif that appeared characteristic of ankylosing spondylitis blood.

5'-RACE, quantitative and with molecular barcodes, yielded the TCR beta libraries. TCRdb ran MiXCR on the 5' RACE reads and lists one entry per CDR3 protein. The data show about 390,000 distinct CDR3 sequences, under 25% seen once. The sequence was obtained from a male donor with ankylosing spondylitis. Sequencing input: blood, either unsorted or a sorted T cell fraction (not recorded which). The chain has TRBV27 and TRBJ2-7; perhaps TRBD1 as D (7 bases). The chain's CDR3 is CASSRGRGLPYEQYF. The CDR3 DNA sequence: TGTGCCAGCAGTAGGGGGCGGGGCCTTCCCTACGAGCAGTACTTC.